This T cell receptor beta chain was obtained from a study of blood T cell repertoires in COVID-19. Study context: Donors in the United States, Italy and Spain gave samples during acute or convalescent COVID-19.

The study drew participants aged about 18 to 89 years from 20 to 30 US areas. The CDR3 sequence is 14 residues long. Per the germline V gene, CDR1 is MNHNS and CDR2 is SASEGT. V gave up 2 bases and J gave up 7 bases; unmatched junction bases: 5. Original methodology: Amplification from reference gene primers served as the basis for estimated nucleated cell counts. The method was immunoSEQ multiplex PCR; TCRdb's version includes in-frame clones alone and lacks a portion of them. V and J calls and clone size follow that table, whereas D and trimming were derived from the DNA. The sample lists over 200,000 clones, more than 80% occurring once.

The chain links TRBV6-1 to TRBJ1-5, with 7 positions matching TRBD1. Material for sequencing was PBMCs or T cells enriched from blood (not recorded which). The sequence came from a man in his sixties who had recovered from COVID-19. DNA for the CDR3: TGTGCCAGCAGTGAAAGACAGGGCGACCAGCCCCAGCATTTT. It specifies CASSERQGDQPQHF.